The clone carrying this T cell receptor (beta chain) was seen just once. The data were taken from a study of blood T cell repertoires in COVID-19. For the study at large: The cDNA or gDNA used as material had been derived from T cells, B-cell-depleted T cells, or PBMCs.

Germline CDR1 and CDR2: MGHRA and YSYEKL. The CDR3 sequence is 15 residues long. Trimming shortened V by 3 bases and J by 2 bases, and 13 bases separated the two germline ends. The protocol was immunoSEQ multiplex PCR, while the TCRdb copy is restricted to in-frame clones and leaves out a portion. Of about 400,000 clones listed, 85% to 90% are singletons. This chain uses TRBV4-1 with TRBJ1-1, with a tentative D call TRBD1 (6 bases). The clonotype originates from a woman younger than 45 who had recovered from COVID-19. The specimen sequenced was PBMCs or T cells enriched from blood (not recorded which). The DNA for the CDR3 is TGCGCCAGCAGCCAGGACGGGACATTTAACACTGAAGCTTTCTTT. Translated: CASSQDGTFNTEAFF.